This TCR beta chain comes out of a study of blood T cell repertoires in COVID-19. Study-wide background: Researchers got acute and convalescent COVID-19 samples from the United States, Italy and Spain. PBMCs, B-cell-depleted T cells, or T cells were the source of the cDNA or gDNA that made up the material.

As originally analysed: Reference gene primer amplification gave nucleated cell count estimates. This table comes from immunoSEQ multiplex PCR, and its TCRdb copy is limited to in-frame clones, with some not included. V and J calls and clone size are given by that table; D and trimming were obtained from the DNA. The data hold about 480,000 clones, with around 88% observed a single time. Enrollment of patients from Seattle took place during active infection, with longitudinal follow-up. J gave up 4 bases and V 4 bases, and 5 bases lay outside the gene matches. CDR3 length: 15 residues. CDR1 is SGHRS, CDR2 YFSETQ, per germline.

The TCR sequence derives from a woman between 50 and 59 years old with COVID-19, enrolled during active disease. Input material: peripheral blood. The chain uses TRBV5-1 and TRBJ1-2, with TRBD1 matching 12 bases. CDR3 nucleotides: TGCGCCAGCAGCCCCGGGACAGGGGGCGCCTATGGCTACACCTTC. Protein product: CASSPGTGGAYGYTF.